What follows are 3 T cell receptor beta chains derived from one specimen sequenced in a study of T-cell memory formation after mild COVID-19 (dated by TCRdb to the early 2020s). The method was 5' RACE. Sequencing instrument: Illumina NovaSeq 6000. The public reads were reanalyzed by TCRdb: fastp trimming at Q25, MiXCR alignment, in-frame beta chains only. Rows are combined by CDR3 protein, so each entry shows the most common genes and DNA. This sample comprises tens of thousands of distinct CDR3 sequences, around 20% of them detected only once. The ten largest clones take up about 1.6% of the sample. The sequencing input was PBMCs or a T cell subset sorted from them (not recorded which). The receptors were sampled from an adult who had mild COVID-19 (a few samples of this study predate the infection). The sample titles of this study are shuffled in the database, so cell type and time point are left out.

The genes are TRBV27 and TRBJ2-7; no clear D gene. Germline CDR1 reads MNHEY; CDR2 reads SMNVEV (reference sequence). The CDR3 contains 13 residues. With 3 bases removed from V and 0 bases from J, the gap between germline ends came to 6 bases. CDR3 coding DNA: TGTGCCAGCAGTTTCGAGAGCTCCTACGAGCAGTACTTC. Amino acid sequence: CASSFESSYEQYF.

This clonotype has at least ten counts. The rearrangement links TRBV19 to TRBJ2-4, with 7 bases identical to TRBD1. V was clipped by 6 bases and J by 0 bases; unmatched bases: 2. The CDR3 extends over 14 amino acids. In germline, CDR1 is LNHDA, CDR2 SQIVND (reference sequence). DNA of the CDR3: TGTGCCAGTAGGGACAGGCTAGCCAAAAACATTCAGTACTTC. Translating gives CASRDRLAKNIQYF.

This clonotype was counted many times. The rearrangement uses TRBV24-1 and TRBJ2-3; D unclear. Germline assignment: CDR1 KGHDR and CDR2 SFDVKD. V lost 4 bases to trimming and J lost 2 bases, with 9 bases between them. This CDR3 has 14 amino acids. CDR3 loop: CATSENYHTDTQYF. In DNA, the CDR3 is TGTGCCACCAGTGAGAACTACCACACAGATACGCAGTATTTT.